The 3 T cell receptor beta chains below all came from one sample that was sequenced in a study of blood T cell repertoires in COVID-19. Sequencing was performed with immunoSEQ multiplex PCR; in TCRdb, only in-frame clones are kept and a portion is missing. The sample shows approximately 90,000 clones, approximately 80% of them seen only once. The sequenced material came from peripheral blood. The receptors originated from a man aged 45 to 65 with acute or convalescent COVID-19.

This clone was seen a single time. The V and J genes are TRBV11-2 and TRBJ1-5; 8 positions match TRBD1. Trimming cost V 2 bases and J 12 bases; bases outside gene matches: 6. CDR1 and CDR2 from the germline V gene are SGHAT and FQNNGV. CDR3 length: 13 residues. The CDR3 DNA sequence: TGTGCCAGCAGCTTAAGCCAGGGACAGGACCAGCATTTT. Its protein product is CASSLSQGQDQHF.

This chain joins TRBV18 and TRBJ2-2, with D maybe TRBD2 (6 bases). Germline V gives CDR1 KGHSH, CDR2 LQKENI. V gave up 3 bases and J gave up 1 base, with 9 bases separating them. The CDR3 length is 15 residues. The CDR3 region is CASSPSAGNTGELFF. Written as DNA, the CDR3 is TGTGCCAGCTCACCGTCAGCGGGGAACACCGGGGAGCTGTTTTTT.

The rearrangement uses TRBV4-3 and TRBJ2-2, with D possibly matching TRBD2 (6 bases). The germline gives CDR1 LGHNA, CDR2 YSLEER. The CDR3 spans 15 residues. Trimming took off 4 bases at V and 5 bases at J, with 14 bases between the two ends. In nucleotides, the CDR3 is TGCGCCAGCAGCCCTTGGGGGGATTCGACCGGGGAGCTGTTTTTT. This codes for CASSPWGDSTGELFF.